Reported below is one T cell receptor (beta chain). Its antigen remains unidentified. The sample contains more than one DNA sequence encoding this CDR3. Trimming cost V 5 bases and J 5 bases; bases outside gene matches: 9. Germline V CDR1 and CDR2: MGHDK, SYGVNS. The CDR3 spans 15 residues. The source of the sample is a study of Ad26.COV2.S vaccination and SARS-CoV-2 variants. Looking at the study overall: Donor was one of the participants in the Ad26.COV2.S arm of the COV1001 trial. Study-level results: Comparability of non-spike TCR breadth was observed across vaccine and placebo recipients.

Described treatment: 15 to 20 received Ad26.COV2.S at low or high dose, single or two shots; about five received placebo; per-sample allocation not given. Sampling was performed 63 days after the first vaccine or placebo injection. This vaccine is an Ad26 vector that expresses the Wuhan-strain SARS-CoV-2 spike. Method: immunoSEQ multiplex PCR; TCRdb's copy keeps in-frame clones and lacks some. The sample consists of around 240,000 clones, 88% of them appearing once. This TCR came from a person aged 18-60 years who received the Ad26.COV2.S COVID-19 vaccine or a placebo. The sequences come from peripheral blood, collected in a trial of Ad26.COV2.S vaccine versus placebo. The V call is TRBV25-1, the J call TRBJ2-5, with 9 bases matching TRBD1. The CDR3 sequence is CASSPPGTGSETQYF. The CDR3 DNA sequence: TGTGCCAGCAGTCCTCCCGGGACAGGGTCCGAGACCCAGTACTTC.